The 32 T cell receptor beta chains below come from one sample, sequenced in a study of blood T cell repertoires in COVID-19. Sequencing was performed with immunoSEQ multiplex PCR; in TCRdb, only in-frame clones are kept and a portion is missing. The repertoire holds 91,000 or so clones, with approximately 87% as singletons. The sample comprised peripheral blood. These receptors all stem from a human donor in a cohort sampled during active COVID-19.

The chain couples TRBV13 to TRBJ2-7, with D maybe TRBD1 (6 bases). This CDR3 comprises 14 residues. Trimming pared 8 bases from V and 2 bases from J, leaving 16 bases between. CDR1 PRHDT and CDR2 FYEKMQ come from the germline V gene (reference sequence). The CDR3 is CASSRRDTPYEQYF. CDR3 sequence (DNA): TGTGCCAGCTCGAGACGGGACACCCCCTACGAGCAGTACTTC.

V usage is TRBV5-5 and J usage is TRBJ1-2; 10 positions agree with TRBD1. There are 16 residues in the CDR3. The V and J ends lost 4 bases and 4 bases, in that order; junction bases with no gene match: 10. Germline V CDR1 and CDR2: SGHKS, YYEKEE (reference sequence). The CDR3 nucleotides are TGTGCCAGCAGCCCCTCCGACAGGGGGCGCGGCTATGGCTACACCTTC. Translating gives CASSPSDRGRGYGYTF.

DNA of the CDR3: TGTGCCAGCAGCTTTCGACCTACGGCAGGCACTGAAGCTTTCTTT. Protein sequence: CASSFRPTAGTEAFF. The chain carries TRBV3-1 (or the pseudogene TRBV3-2) and TRBJ1-1; D unresolved. V was pared by 5 bases and J by 4 bases, with 17 bases between. This CDR3 region has 15 residues. Germline CDR1 and CDR2: LGHDT and YNNKEL (reference sequence).

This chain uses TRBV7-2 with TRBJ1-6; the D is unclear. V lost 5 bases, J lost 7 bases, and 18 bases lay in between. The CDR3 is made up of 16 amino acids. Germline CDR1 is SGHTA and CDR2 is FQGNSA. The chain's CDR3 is CASSVFPAGGNSPLHF. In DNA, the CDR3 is TGTGCCAGCAGCGTATTTCCGGCGGGCGGGAATTCACCCCTCCACTTT.

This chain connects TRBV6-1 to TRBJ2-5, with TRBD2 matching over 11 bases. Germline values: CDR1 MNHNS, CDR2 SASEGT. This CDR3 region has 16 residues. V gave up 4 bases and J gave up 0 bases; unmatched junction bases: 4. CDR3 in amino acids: CASSGRTSGYQETQYF. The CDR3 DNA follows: TGTGCCAGCAGTGGCCGGACTAGCGGGTACCAAGAGACCCAGTACTTC.

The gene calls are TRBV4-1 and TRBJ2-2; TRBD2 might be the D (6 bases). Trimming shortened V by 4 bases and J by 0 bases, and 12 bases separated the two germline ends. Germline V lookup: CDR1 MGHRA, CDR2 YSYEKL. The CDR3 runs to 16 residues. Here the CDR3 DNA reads TGCGCCAGCAGCCCGTTGCTAGCGTCGAACACCGGGGAGCTGTTTTTT. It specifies CASSPLLASNTGELFF.

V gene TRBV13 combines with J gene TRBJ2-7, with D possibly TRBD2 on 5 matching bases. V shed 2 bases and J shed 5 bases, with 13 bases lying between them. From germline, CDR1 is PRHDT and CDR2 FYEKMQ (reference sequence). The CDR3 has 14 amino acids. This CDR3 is CASSLRLARDEQYF. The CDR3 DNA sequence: TGTGCCAGCAGCTTACGGCTAGCCCGCGACGAGCAGTACTTC.

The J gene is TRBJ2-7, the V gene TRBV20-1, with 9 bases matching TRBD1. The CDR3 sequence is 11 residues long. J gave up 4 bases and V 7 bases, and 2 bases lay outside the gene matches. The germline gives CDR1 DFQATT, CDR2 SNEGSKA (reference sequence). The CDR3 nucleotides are TGCAGTGGAGGACAGGGGTACGAGCAGTACTTC. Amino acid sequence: CSGGQGYEQYF.

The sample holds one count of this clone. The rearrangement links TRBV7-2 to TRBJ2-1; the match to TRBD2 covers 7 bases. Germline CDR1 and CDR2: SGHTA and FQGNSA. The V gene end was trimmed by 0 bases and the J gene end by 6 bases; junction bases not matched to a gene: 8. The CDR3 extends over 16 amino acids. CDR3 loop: CASSLAPGLEINEQFF. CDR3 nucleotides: TGTGCCAGCAGCTTAGCTCCCGGACTAGAGATCAATGAGCAGTTCTTC.

CDR3 amino acids: CASSLTAGGHYGYTF. In DNA form, the CDR3 reads TGTGCCAGCAGCTTAACGGCAGGTGGGCACTATGGCTACACCTTC. The chain joins TRBV7-6 to TRBJ1-2; no clear D. Germline V gene sequence: CDR1 SGHVS, CDR2 FNYEAQ. The CDR3 spans 15 residues. Trimming took off 2 bases at V and 3 bases at J, with 13 bases between the two ends.

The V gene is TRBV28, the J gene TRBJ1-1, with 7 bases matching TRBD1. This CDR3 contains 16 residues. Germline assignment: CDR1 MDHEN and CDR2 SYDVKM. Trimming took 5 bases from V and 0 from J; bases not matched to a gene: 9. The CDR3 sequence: CASSPRQGSVNTEAFF. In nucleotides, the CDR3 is TGTGCCAGCAGTCCAAGACAGGGCTCGGTGAACACTGAAGCTTTCTTT.

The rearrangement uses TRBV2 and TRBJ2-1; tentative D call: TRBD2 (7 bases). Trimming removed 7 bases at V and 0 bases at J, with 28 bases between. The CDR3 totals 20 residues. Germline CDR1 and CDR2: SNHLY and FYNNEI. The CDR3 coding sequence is TGTGCCAGCAACCTCCAGGGGCGGGGAGGGAGCCATAACTCCTACAATGAGCAGTTCTTC. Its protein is CASNLQGRGGSHNSYNEQFF.

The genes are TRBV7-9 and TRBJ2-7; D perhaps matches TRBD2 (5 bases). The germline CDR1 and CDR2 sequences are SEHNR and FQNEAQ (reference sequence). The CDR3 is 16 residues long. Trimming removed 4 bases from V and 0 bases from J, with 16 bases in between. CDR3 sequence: CASSSTTTGISYEQYF. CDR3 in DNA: TGTGCCAGCAGCTCCACTACGACGGGGATCTCCTACGAGCAGTACTTC.

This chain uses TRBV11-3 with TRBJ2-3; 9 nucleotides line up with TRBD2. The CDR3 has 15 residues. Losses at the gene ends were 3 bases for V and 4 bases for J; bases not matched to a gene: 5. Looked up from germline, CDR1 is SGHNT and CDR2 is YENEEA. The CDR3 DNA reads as TGTGCCAGCAGCTTCGGCGGGGGGGCTGCAGATACGCAGTATTTT. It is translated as CASSFGGGAADTQYF. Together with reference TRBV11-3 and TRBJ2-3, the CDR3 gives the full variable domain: EAGVVQSPRYKIIEKKQPVAFWCNPISGHNTLYWYLQNLGQGPELLIRYENEEAVDDSQLPKDRFSAERLKGVDSTLKIQPAELGDSAVYLCASSFGGGAADTQYFGPGTRLTVL.

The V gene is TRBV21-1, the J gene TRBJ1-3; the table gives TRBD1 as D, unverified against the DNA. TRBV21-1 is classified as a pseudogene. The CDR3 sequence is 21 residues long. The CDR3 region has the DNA TGTGCCAGCACCCCATGTATGGAAGAAGGGACAGAGGGACCCTCTGGAAACACCATATATTTT. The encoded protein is CASTPCMEEGTEGPSGNTIYF.

The DNA of the CDR3 is TGTGCCACCAGTGATTCCAAAAGGGACATCTCCTACGAGCAGTACTTC. It translates to CATSDSKRDISYEQYF. J is TRBJ2-7 and V is TRBV24-1; possible D gene TRBD1, 6 bases. CDR3 length: 16 residues. V was trimmed by 2 bases and J by 0 bases, leaving 13 bases between them. From germline, CDR1 is KGHDR and CDR2 SFDVKD.

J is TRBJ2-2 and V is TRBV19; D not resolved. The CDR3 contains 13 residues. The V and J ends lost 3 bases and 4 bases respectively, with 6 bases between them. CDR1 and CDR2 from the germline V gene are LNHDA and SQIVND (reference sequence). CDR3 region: CASSMGLTGELFF. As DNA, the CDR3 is TGTGCCAGTAGTATGGGCCTCACCGGGGAGCTGTTTTTT.

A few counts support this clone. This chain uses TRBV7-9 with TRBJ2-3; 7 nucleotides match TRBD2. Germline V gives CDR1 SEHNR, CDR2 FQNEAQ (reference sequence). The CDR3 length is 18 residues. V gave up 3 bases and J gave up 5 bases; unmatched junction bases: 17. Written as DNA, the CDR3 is TGTGCCAGCAGCTTCTCCCCAGAGGCGGGGGTTTTCGTAGATACGCAGTATTTT. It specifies CASSFSPEAGVFVDTQYF. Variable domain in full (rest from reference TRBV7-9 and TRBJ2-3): DTGVSQNPRHKITKRGQNVTFRCDPISEHNRLYWYRQTLGQGPEFLTYFQNEAQLEKSRLLSDRFSAERPKGSFSTLEIQRTEQGDSAMYLCASSFSPEAGVFVDTQYFGPGTRLTVL.

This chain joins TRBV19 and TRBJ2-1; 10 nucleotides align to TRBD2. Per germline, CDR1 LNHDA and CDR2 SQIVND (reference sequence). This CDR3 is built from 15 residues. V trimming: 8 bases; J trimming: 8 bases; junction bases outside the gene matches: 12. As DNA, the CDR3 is TGTGCCAGTGCACCTAGCGGGAGAACGTTAGATGAGCAGTTCTTC. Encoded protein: CASAPSGRTLDEQFF.

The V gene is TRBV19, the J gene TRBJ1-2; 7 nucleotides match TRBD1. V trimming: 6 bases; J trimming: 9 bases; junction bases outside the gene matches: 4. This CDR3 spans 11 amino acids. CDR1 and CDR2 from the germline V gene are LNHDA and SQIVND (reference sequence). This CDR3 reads CASRTGVRYTF. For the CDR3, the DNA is TGTGCCAGTAGAACAGGGGTTCGCTACACCTTC.

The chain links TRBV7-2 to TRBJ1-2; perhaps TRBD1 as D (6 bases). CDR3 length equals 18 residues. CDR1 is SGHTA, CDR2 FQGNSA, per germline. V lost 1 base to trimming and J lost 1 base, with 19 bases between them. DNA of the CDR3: TGTGCCAGCAGCTTAGGACCCTCCTCACAGGGCCTTAACTATGGCTACACCTTC. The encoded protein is CASSLGPSSQGLNYGYTF.

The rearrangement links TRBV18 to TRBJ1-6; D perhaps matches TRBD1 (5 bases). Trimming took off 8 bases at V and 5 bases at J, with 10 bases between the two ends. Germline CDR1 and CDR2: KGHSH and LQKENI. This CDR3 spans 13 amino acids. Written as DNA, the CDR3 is TGTGCCAGCCAGGGCCATGATAATTCACCCCTCCACTTT. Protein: CASQGHDNSPLHF.

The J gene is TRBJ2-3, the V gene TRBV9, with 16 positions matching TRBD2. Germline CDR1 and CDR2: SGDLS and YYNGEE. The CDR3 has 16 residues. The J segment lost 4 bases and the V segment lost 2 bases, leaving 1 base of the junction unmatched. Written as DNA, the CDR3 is TGTGCCAGCAGCGTCGGGACTAGCGGGGGGGCAGATACGCAGTATTTT. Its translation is CASSVGTSGGADTQYF.

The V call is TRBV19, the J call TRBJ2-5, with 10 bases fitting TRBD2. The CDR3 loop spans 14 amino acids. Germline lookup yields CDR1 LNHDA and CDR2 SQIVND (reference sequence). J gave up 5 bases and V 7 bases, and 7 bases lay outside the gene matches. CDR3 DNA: TGTGCCAGTAAGAGCGGGGGGGCTTGGGAGACCCAGTACTTC. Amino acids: CASKSGGAWETQYF.

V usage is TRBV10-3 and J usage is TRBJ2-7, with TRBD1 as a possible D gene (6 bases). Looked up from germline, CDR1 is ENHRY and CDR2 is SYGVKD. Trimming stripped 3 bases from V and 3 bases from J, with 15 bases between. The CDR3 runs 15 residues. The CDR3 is CAISDRLKGDYEQYF. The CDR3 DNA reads TGTGCCATCAGTGACCGACTAAAGGGGGACTACGAGCAGTACTTC.

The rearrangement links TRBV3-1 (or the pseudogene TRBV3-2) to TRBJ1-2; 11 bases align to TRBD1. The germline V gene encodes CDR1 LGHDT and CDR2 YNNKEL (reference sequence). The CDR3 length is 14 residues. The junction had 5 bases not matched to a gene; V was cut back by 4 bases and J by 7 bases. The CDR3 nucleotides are TGTGCCAGCAGCCGGGGGACAGGGGGTCTTGGCTACACCTTC. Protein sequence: CASSRGTGGLGYTF.

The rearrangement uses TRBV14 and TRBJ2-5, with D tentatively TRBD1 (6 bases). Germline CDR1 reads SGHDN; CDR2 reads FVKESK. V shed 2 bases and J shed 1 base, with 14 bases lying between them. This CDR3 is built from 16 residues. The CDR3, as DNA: TGTGCCAGCAGCCAACCTAAGACAGGCATCCAAGAGACCCAGTACTTC. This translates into CASSQPKTGIQETQYF. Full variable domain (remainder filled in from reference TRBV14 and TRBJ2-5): EAGVTQFPSHSVIEKGQTVTLRCDPISGHDNLYWYRRVMGKEIKFLLHFVKESKQDESGMPNNRFLAERTGGTYSTLKVQPAELEDSGVYFCASSQPKTGIQETQYFGPGTRLLVL.

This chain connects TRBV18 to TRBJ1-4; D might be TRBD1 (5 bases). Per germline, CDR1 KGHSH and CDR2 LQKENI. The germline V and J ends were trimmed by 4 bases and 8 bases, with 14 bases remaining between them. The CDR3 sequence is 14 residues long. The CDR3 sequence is CASSLSGLNEKLFF. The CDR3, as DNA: TGTGCCAGCTCACTCTCGGGACTCAACGAAAAACTGTTTTTT.

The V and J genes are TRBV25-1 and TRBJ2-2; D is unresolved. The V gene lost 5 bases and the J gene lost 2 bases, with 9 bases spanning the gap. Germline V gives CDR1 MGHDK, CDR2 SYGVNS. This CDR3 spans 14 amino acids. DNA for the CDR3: TGTGCCAGCAGTTCCCTGGCCAACACCGGGGAGCTGTTTTTT. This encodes CASSSLANTGELFF.

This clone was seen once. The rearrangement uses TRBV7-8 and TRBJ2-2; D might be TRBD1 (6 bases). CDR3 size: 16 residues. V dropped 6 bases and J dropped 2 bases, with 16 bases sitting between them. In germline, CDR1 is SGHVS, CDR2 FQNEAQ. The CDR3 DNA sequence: TGTGCCAGCAGATCACACAGGGACCGAAACACCGGGGAGCTGTTTTTT. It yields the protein CASRSHRDRNTGELFF.

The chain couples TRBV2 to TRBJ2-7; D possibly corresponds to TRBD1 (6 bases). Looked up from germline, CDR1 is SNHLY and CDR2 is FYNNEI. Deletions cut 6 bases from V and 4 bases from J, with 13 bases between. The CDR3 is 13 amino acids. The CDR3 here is CASRLIGGYEQYF. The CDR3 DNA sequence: TGTGCCAGCAGATTAATAGGGGGTTACGAGCAGTACTTC.

For the CDR3, the DNA is TGTGCCAGCACCCGAGAGAGGAGAATCTATGGCTACACCTTC. As protein: CASTRERRIYGYTF. The V call is TRBV5-4, the J call TRBJ1-2; D not certain. CDR1 SGHNT and CDR2 YYREEE come from the germline V gene (reference sequence). This CDR3 region has 14 residues. V lost 6 bases and J lost 4, with 16 bases in between.